These 28 T cell receptor beta chains came from one sample sequenced in a study of control samples from healthy donors and cancer patients. TCRdb keeps only in-frame clones here, not all; method: immunoSEQ multiplex PCR. This sample carries about 130,000 clones, roughly 92% of them seen once, and the ten largest clones take approximately 6%. Sequencing was done on a sample of blood. Source of these receptors: a man aged 18 to 29 in good health.

This rearrangement joins TRBV3-1 (or the pseudogene TRBV3-2) to TRBJ1-2; no definite D call. Germline V CDR1 and CDR2: LGHDT, YNNKEL (reference sequence). The V gene lost 4 bases and the J gene lost 6 bases, with 15 bases spanning the gap. This CDR3 comprises 14 residues. The CDR3 region has the DNA TGTGCCAGCAGCCGACCAGGCGCTTCGGATGGCTACACCTTC. Its protein product is CASSRPGASDGYTF.

The chain carries TRBV4-1 and TRBJ2-7; D unresolved. This CDR3 contains 15 residues. Germline-derived CDR1 and CDR2 are MGHRA and YSYEKL. V dropped 1 base and J dropped 2 bases, with 12 bases sitting between them. The CDR3 nucleotides read TGCGCCAGCAGCCAAGGTTTCCCCGGTACCTACGAGCAGTACTTC. Translating it yields CASSQGFPGTYEQYF.

The chain carries TRBV6-5 and TRBJ2-5, with no clear D. Germline loops: CDR1 MNHEY, CDR2 SVGAGI. The V end was cut by 6 bases, the J end by 5 bases, with 13 bases between. The CDR3 sequence is 13 residues long. Here the CDR3 reads CASRFRTGETQYF. CDR3 sequence (DNA): TGTGCCAGCAGGTTCAGGACCGGCGAGACCCAGTACTTC.

CDR3 loop: CASSLRDAEGYGYTF. The DNA of the CDR3 is TGTGCCAGTAGTCTCCGGGACGCCGAAGGCTATGGCTACACCTTC. The rearrangement uses TRBV19 and TRBJ1-2; possibly TRBD1 for D (5 bases). Germline V gene sequence: CDR1 LNHDA, CDR2 SQIVND (reference sequence). V gave up 5 bases and J gave up 4 bases, with 17 bases separating them. The CDR3 totals 15 residues.

In this sample, this clone turned up once. CDR3 in amino acids: CSVGRGTNTEAFF. The CDR3 DNA sequence: TGCAGCGTTGGCAGGGGGACTAACACTGAAGCTTTCTTT. This chain joins TRBV29-1 and TRBJ1-1; 7 nucleotides match TRBD1. Germline CDR1 reads SQVTM; CDR2 reads ANQGSEA. Trimming took 4 bases from V and 2 from J; bases not matched to a gene: 4. The CDR3 contains 13 residues.

The chain employs TRBV18 and TRBJ1-5; possible D gene TRBD1, 5 bases. V was clipped by 3 bases and J by 1 base, with 10 bases between them. The CDR3 extends over 15 amino acids. Germline V gives CDR1 KGHSH, CDR2 LQKENI. This CDR3 reads CASSPSTASNQPQHF. CDR3 DNA sequence: TGTGCCAGCTCACCTTCGACAGCCAGCAATCAGCCCCAGCATTTT.

This rearrangement joins TRBV9 to TRBJ2-7; D perhaps matches TRBD1 (5 bases). V was pared by 3 bases and J by 2 bases, with 12 bases between. This CDR3 comprises 14 residues. Germline assignment: CDR1 SGDLS and CDR2 YYNGEE. CDR3 nucleotide sequence: TGTGCCAGCAGCGCTCGACAGCGTCCCTACGAGCAGTACTTC. It yields the protein CASSARQRPYEQYF.

The chain carries TRBV27 and TRBJ1-1; D might be TRBD1 (5 bases). The CDR3 length is 14 residues. Germline V gene sequence: CDR1 MNHEY, CDR2 SMNVEV (reference sequence). Trimming took 5 bases from V and 8 from J, leaving 18 bases between them. The DNA of the CDR3 is TGTGCCAGCAGTCAGGCCGGGACGCCGCAAGAAGCTTTCTTT. Translated: CASSQAGTPQEAFF.

The chain uses TRBV7-9 and TRBJ1-2; 8 bases are a match to TRBD1. Trimming removed 5 bases from V and 8 bases from J; junction bases left unmatched: 7. This CDR3 has 13 residues. CDR1 SEHNR and CDR2 FQNEAQ come from the germline V gene (reference sequence). CDR3 DNA sequence: TGTGCCAGCAGCCTAGACAGGGGAGACGGCTACACCTTC. Translating gives CASSLDRGDGYTF.

The gene calls are TRBV27 and TRBJ2-1; the D is unclear. Germline V CDR1 and CDR2: MNHEY, SMNVEV (reference sequence). V gave up 6 bases and J gave up 0 bases, with 15 bases separating them. The CDR3 loop spans 16 amino acids. This CDR3 reads CASSPMWASSYNEQFF. CDR3 nucleotide sequence: TGTGCCAGCAGCCCTATGTGGGCTAGCTCCTACAATGAGCAGTTCTTC.

This rearrangement joins TRBV21-1 to TRBJ1-5; the D call TRBD1 from the table was never checked on the DNA. TRBV21-1 is described as a pseudogene. The CDR3 consists of 15 residues. The CDR3 reads CASSKEDSRSQPQHF. The DNA for the CDR3 is TGTGCCAGCAGCAAAGAGGACAGTAGGAGTCAGCCCCAGCATTTT.

DNA for the CDR3: TGTGCCAGCACCCCCCTAGACAGGACTTCTGGAAACACCATATATTTT. Translating gives CASTPLDRTSGNTIYF. The V gene is TRBV2, the J gene TRBJ1-3; TRBD1 might be the D (6 bases). The CDR3 has 16 amino acids. V was trimmed by 7 bases and J by 1 base, leaving 17 bases between them. Germline lookup yields CDR1 SNHLY and CDR2 FYNNEI.

The chain uses TRBV5-6 and TRBJ1-6; 10 nucleotides agree with TRBD1. Germline CDR1 SGHDT, CDR2 YYEEEE. There are 16 residues in the CDR3. With 4 bases clipped from V and 10 bases from J, the junction kept 11 bases outside the gene matches. CDR3 in amino acids: CASSLGTGEWESPLHF. CDR3 sequence (DNA): TGTGCCAGCAGCCTTGGGACAGGGGAATGGGAATCACCCCTCCACTTT.

This CDR3 is CSASRLSGGDTQYF. The CDR3 DNA reads as TGCAGTGCTAGTCGTCTAAGCGGGGGAGATACGCAGTATTTT. The rearrangement links TRBV20-1 to TRBJ2-3; 8 positions agree with TRBD2. This CDR3 is 14 amino acids long. Germline-derived CDR1 and CDR2 are DFQATT and SNEGSKA (reference sequence). The V gene end was trimmed by 3 bases and the J gene end by 5 bases; junction bases not matched to a gene: 7.

The CDR3, as DNA: TGCGCCAGCAGCTCACCCCCTTTTGGGGGTCCGGCAACTAATGAAAAACTGTTTTTT. It specifies CASSSPPFGGPATNEKLFF. The chain couples TRBV5-1 to TRBJ1-4; D is perhaps TRBD1 (5 bases). Per germline, CDR1 SGHRS and CDR2 YFSETQ. This CDR3 has 19 residues. V dropped 3 bases and J dropped 0 bases, with 21 bases sitting between them.

This clone is a singleton in its sample. V is TRBV7-9 and J is TRBJ2-3, with 8 bases that match TRBD2. The CDR3 has 16 residues. After removal of 5 bases from V and 1 base from J, the junction contained 8 bases not matched to a gene. Looked up from germline, CDR1 is SEHNR and CDR2 is FQNEAQ (reference sequence). CDR3 in DNA: TGTGCCAGCAGCCACCGGCGGGGGGCGGGCACAGATACGCAGTATTTT. As protein: CASSHRRGAGTDTQYF.

The V and J genes are TRBV2 and TRBJ2-5; 9 nucleotides agree with TRBD1. This CDR3 is built from 15 residues. Germline trimming cut 5 bases from V and 4 bases from J; bases unmatched to any gene: 8. CDR1 is SNHLY, CDR2 FYNNEI, per germline. The CDR3 DNA reads as TGTGCCAGCAGTATAACCGGGACAGGGACAGAGACCCAGTACTTC. Translating it yields CASSITGTGTETQYF.

This chain connects TRBV7-2 to TRBJ2-7; a possible D gene is TRBD2 (6 bases). The CDR3 runs 18 residues. Germline V lookup: CDR1 SGHTA, CDR2 FQGNSA. V gave up 5 bases and J gave up 1 base, with 24 bases separating them. CDR3 loop: CASSPLESAGTLSYEQYF. The CDR3 bases are TGTGCCAGCAGCCCCCTTGAATCGGCAGGGACTCTGTCCTACGAGCAGTACTTC. The complete variable domain, with remaining parts taken from reference TRBV7-2 and TRBJ2-7, reads GAGVSQSPSNKVTEKGKDVELRCDPISGHTALYWYRQSLGQGLEFLIYFQGNSAPDKSGLPSDRFSAERTGGSVSTLTIQRTQQEDSAVYLCASSPLESAGTLSYEQYFGPGTRLTVT.

This chain connects TRBV5-1 to TRBJ2-1; D might be TRBD1 or TRBD2, each matching 6 bases. V shed 6 bases and J shed 4 bases, with 11 bases lying between them. This CDR3 contains 13 residues. Germline assignment: CDR1 SGHRS and CDR2 YFSETQ. The CDR3 DNA reads as TGCGCCAGCACGGGGGCTGGGTACAATGAGCAGTTCTTC. Encoded protein: CASTGAGYNEQFF.

This clone occurred once. The J gene is TRBJ2-3, the V gene TRBV30; D unresolved. V lost 4 bases, J lost 1 base, and 12 bases lay in between. The CDR3 contains 14 residues. Germline assignment: CDR1 GTSNPN and CDR2 SVGIG (reference sequence). For the CDR3, the DNA is TGTGCCTGGATTCCACCGGACGGCACAGATACGCAGTATTTT. The encoded protein is CAWIPPDGTDTQYF.

This rearrangement joins TRBV15 to TRBJ1-4, with 7 bases fitting TRBD1. V gave up 2 bases and J gave up 8 bases; unmatched junction bases: 11. Germline CDR1 and CDR2: LNHNV and YYDKDF (reference sequence). The CDR3 sequence is 16 residues long. CDR3 sequence: CATSRPTGTVREKLFF. CDR3 coding DNA: TGTGCCACCAGCAGACCTACAGGGACAGTAAGAGAAAAACTGTTTTTT.

The V call is TRBV20-1, the J call TRBJ2-5; D is unclear. V was trimmed by 1 base and J by 4 bases, leaving 4 bases between them. This CDR3 spans 11 amino acids. CDR1 is DFQATT and CDR2 is SNEGSKA in the germline V gene (reference sequence). This CDR3 is CSARVSETQYF. CDR3 DNA sequence: TGCAGTGCTAGAGTATCAGAGACCCAGTACTTC.

The gene calls are TRBV27 and TRBJ2-7; TRBD1 or TRBD2 may be the D gene (6 bases each). Trimming removed 2 bases at V and 0 bases at J, with 23 bases between. CDR1 is MNHEY and CDR2 is SMNVEV in the germline V gene (reference sequence). The CDR3 sequence is 19 residues long. CDR3 coding DNA: TGTGCCAGCAGTTTAGGGGGGCGGAGGAGGTACGCAGGCTCCTACGAGCAGTACTTC. Translation gives CASSLGGRRRYAGSYEQYF.

The chain employs TRBV12-5 and TRBJ1-2, with D hard to call. The V gene's germline CDR1 is LGHNT and CDR2 FRNRAP. This CDR3 has 13 amino acids. The germline V and J ends were trimmed by 7 bases and 8 bases, with 17 bases remaining between them. The chain's CDR3 is CASVNYPLGGYTF. The CDR3 DNA sequence: TGTGCTAGTGTTAATTACCCTCTGGGCGGCTACACCTTC. The full variable domain, with the rest looked up from reference TRBV12-5 and TRBJ1-2, is DARVTQTPRHKVTEMGQEVTMRCQPILGHNTVFWYRQTMMQGLELLAYFRNRAPLDDSGMPKDRFSAEMPDATLATLKIQPSEPRDSAVYFCASVNYPLGGYTFGSGTRLTVV.

The rearrangement uses TRBV6-1 and TRBJ2-3; TRBD1 matches 9 bases. The germline V gene encodes CDR1 MNHNS and CDR2 SASEGT. Trimming removed 0 bases from V and 2 bases from J; junction bases left unmatched: 6. The CDR3 contains 17 residues. Here the CDR3 DNA reads TGTGCCAGCAGTGAAGCCGGGACAGGGTGGGCCACAGATACGCAGTATTTT. Protein sequence: CASSEAGTGWATDTQYF.

V and J are TRBV7-9 and TRBJ1-1; tentative D call: TRBD1 (5 bases). Per the germline V gene, CDR1 is SEHNR and CDR2 is FQNEAQ (reference sequence). This CDR3 has 17 amino acids. V gave up 5 bases and J gave up 0 bases, with 19 bases separating them. The CDR3: CASSPDRDSLMNTEAFF. CDR3 DNA: TGTGCCAGCAGCCCCGACAGAGACTCACTGATGAACACTGAAGCTTTCTTT.

The chain carries TRBV2 and TRBJ1-4; tentatively, D is TRBD1 (6 bases). Looked up from germline, CDR1 is SNHLY and CDR2 is FYNNEI. V lost 6 bases and J 4 bases, leaving 15 bases between the germline ends. The CDR3 spans 15 residues. In DNA, the CDR3 is TGTGCCAGCAGGTACTCCGGGACAAGTAATGAAAAACTGTTTTTT. Translating gives CASRYSGTSNEKLFF.

The chain joins TRBV15 to TRBJ1-4; the D is unclear. The CDR3 has 13 amino acids. Trimming pared 5 bases from V and 0 bases from J, leaving 4 bases between. Germline V gene data show CDR1 as LNHNV and CDR2 as YYDKDF (reference sequence). This CDR3 is CATSAATNEKLFF. CDR3 DNA: TGTGCCACCAGCGCAGCAACTAATGAAAAACTGTTTTTT. The whole variable domain, remainder taken from reference TRBV15 and TRBJ1-4, is DAMVIQNPRYQVTQFGKPVTLSCSQTLNHNVMYWYQQKSSQAPKLLFHYYDKDFNNEADTPDNFQSRRPNTSFCFLDIRSPGLGDTAMYLCATSAATNEKLFFGSGTQLSVL.